Presented here are 11 T cell receptor beta chains from one specimen sequenced in a study of blood T cell repertoires in COVID-19. Here immunoSEQ multiplex PCR was the method, and the copy in TCRdb shows in-frame clones only, minus some. The sample holds roughly 180,000 clones, about four fifths seen once. Sequenced material: peripheral blood. All receptors come from a woman between 40 and 55 years old with COVID-19, enrolled during active disease.

CDR3 loop: CASSQGARGYTF. Here the CDR3 DNA reads TGTGCCAGTAGTCAGGGGGCGAGAGGCTACACCTTC. The rearrangement links TRBV19 to TRBJ1-2; TRBD1 agrees at 8 bases. With 5 bases clipped from V and 8 bases from J, the junction kept 4 bases outside the gene matches. CDR1 is LNHDA, CDR2 SQIVND, per germline (reference sequence). This CDR3 region has 12 residues.

This chain uses TRBV19 with TRBJ2-5, with 10 bases aligning to TRBD2. Germline V gives CDR1 LNHDA, CDR2 SQIVND (reference sequence). The CDR3 has 17 residues. V shed 2 bases and J 5 bases; nucleotides not matched to a gene: 11. DNA of the CDR3: TGTGCCAGTAGTATATCCCTCCTAGCGGGGGCGGAGGAGACCCAGTACTTC. Protein sequence: CASSISLLAGAEETQYF.

The V and J genes are TRBV10-3 and TRBJ1-1, with D uncertain. Trimming took off 4 bases at V and 3 bases at J, with 6 bases between the two ends. Germline V gives CDR1 ENHRY, CDR2 SYGVKD. CDR3 size: 12 residues. DNA for the CDR3: TGTGCCATCAGTGGGGAGGACACTGAAGCTTTCTTT. It codes for CAISGEDTEAFF.

This rearrangement joins TRBV5-6 to TRBJ1-5, with D possibly being TRBD1 (6 bases). The CDR3 loop spans 14 amino acids. V was pared by 4 bases and J by 9 bases, with 17 bases between. CDR1 and CDR2 from the germline V gene are SGHDT and YYEEEE. For the CDR3, the DNA is TGTGCCAGCAGCAGACGGGGGGCCCTAGGGCCCCAGCATTTT. It specifies CASSRRGALGPQHF.

The CDR3 region has the DNA TGTGCCTGGAAGAGGGGGCCGAGCTCCTACGAGCAGTACTTC. Residues: CAWKRGPSSYEQYF. This chain joins TRBV30 and TRBJ2-7, with 7 bases aligning to TRBD1. CDR1 GTSNPN and CDR2 SVGIG come from the germline V gene (reference sequence). The V and J ends lost 4 bases and 0 bases, in that order; junction bases with no gene match: 6. The CDR3 is made up of 14 amino acids.

The DNA for the CDR3 is TGTGCCAGCAGCCCGACGGGGTCATACACTGAAGCTTTCTTT. Its protein product is CASSPTGSYTEAFF. The V gene is TRBV11-2, the J gene TRBJ1-1; no definite D call. CDR3 length: 14 residues. Germline V gene data show CDR1 as SGHAT and CDR2 as FQNNGV. Trimming stripped 5 bases from V and 3 bases from J, with 13 bases between.

The CDR3 protein is CASSSGTSGSIYEQYF. As DNA, the CDR3 is TGTGCCAGCAGCTCAGGGACTAGCGGGAGTATCTACGAGCAGTACTTC. The rearrangement joins TRBV7-2 to TRBJ2-7; 14 bases agree with TRBD2. Germline trimming cut 4 bases from V and 3 bases from J; bases unmatched to any gene: 5. The germline CDR1 and CDR2 sequences are SGHTA and FQGNSA. The CDR3 consists of 16 residues.

The rearrangement links TRBV4-1 to TRBJ2-7, with 9 bases that match TRBD1. The germline V gene has CDR1 MGHRA and CDR2 YSYEKL. V lost 2 bases to trimming and J lost 3 bases; unmatched junction nucleotides: 5. This CDR3 is built from 15 residues. Here the CDR3 reads CASSQSGQGHYEQYF. In DNA form, the CDR3 reads TGCGCCAGCAGCCAATCCGGACAGGGGCACTACGAGCAGTACTTC.

The chain joins TRBV3-1 (or the pseudogene TRBV3-2) to TRBJ1-1; D gene unclear. The CDR3 length is 15 residues. The V gene lost 3 bases and the J gene lost 7 bases, with 18 bases spanning the gap. The germline V gene has CDR1 LGHDT and CDR2 YNNKEL (reference sequence). The DNA of the CDR3 is TGTGCCAGCAGCCAGGGCAGACCTACAGCGGATGAAGCTTTCTTT. Its translation: CASSQGRPTADEAFF.

This chain joins TRBV7-9 and TRBJ1-2; D is unresolved. In germline, CDR1 is SEHNR, CDR2 FQNEAQ (reference sequence). V was pared by 6 bases and J by 4 bases, with 9 bases between. This CDR3 region has 12 residues. The CDR3 is CASSEPLYGYTF. CDR3 nucleotides: TGTGCCAGCAGTGAGCCTCTCTATGGCTACACCTTC.

The chain carries TRBV27 and TRBJ2-1; 10 nucleotides line up with TRBD2. There are 16 residues in the CDR3. V lost 5 bases, J lost 4 bases, and 8 bases stayed unmatched. From germline, CDR1 is MNHEY and CDR2 SMNVEV (reference sequence). CDR3 region: CASSPISAGGYNEQFF. CDR3 coding DNA: TGTGCCAGCAGTCCAATATCAGCGGGAGGGTACAATGAGCAGTTCTTC.